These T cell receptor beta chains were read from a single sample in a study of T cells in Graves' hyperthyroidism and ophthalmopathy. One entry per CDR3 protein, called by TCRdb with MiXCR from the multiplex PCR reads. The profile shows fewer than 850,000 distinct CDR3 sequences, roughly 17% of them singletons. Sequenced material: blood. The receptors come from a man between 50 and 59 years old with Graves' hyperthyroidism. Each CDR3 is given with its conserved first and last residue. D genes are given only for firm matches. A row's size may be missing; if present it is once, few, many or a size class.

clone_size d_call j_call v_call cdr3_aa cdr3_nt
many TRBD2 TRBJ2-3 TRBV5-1 CASASIQAGLDTQYF TGCGCCAGCGCGTCGATACAAGCGGGATTGGATACGCAGTATTTT
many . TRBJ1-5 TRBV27 CASSLSRNQPQHF TGTGCCAGCAGTTTAAGTCGGAATCAGCCCCAGCATTTT
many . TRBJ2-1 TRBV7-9 CASSPRPDNEQFF TGTGCCAGCAGCCCCAGGCCGGACAATGAGCAGTTCTTC
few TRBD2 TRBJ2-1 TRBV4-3 CASSQDRASGSYNEQFF TGCGCCAGCAGCCAAGATAGGGCTAGCGGGAGTTACAATGAGCAGTTCTTC
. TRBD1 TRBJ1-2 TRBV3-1 CASSQDYRGVSGYTF TGTGCCAGCAGCCAAGATTACAGGGGCGTAAGTGGCTACACCTTC
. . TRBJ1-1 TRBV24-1 CATRRQKNTEAFF TGTGCCACCAGACGCCAGAAGAACACTGAAGCTTTCTTT
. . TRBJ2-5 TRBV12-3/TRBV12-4 CASSLTAGKETQYF TGTGCCAGCAGCTTAACGGCCGGGAAAGAGACCCAGTACTTC
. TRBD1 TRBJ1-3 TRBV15 CATSRGDRRSSGNTIYF TGTGCCACCAGCAGAGGGGACAGACGGAGCTCTGGAAACACCATATATTTT
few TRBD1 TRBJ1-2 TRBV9 CASNGQVGGYTF TGTGCCAGCAACGGACAGGTTGGTGGCTACACCTTC
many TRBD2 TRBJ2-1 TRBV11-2 CASSLEGLAARFF TGTGCCAGCAGCTTAGAAGGACTAGCGGCTCGGTTCTTC
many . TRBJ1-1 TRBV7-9 CASSTWNGLWVNTEAFF TGTGCCAGCAGCACGTGGAATGGGCTTTGGGTGAACACTGAAGCTTTCTTT
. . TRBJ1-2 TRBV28 CASTVGADGYTF TGTGCCAGCACCGTCGGGGCAGATGGCTACACCTTC
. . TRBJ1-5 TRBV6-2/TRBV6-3 CASMEVRGNQPQHF TGTGCCAGCATGGAGGTCAGGGGAAACCAGCCCCAGCATTTT
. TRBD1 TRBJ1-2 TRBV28 CASSFAGGVSLSYTF TGTGCCAGCAGTTTTGCAGGGGGCGTGAGTCTTTCCTACACCTTC
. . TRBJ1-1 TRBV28 CASSLRRGAFF TGTGCCAGCAGTTTACGGAGGGGAGCTTTCTTT
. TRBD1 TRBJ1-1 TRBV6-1 CASSAQGFGTEAFF TGTGCCAGCAGCGCACAGGGGTTTGGCACTGAAGCTTTCTTT